These T cell receptor beta chains were read from a single sample in a study of PD-1 blockade in classical Hodgkin lymphoma. Sequencing used immunoSEQ multiplex PCR; TCRdb keeps in-frame clones, though not all of them. Here the sample spans approximately 30,000 clones, 91% being singletons. Material: peripheral blood mononuclear cells (PBMCs). All receptors come from a human donor with classical Hodgkin lymphoma. CDR3s include the opening cysteine and the closing phenylalanine or tryptophan. The D gene is left open where the match is weak. Clone size is stated in some rows and not others, as once, few, many or a class when expanded.

cdr3_length clone_size j_call v_call d_call cdr3_aa cdr3_nt
13 - TRBJ2-5 TRBV5-1 - CASSSQGSETQYF TGCGCCAGCAGCTCCCAGGGTTCGGAGACCCAGTACTTC
15 - TRBJ1-2 TRBV7-2 TRBD1 CASSLSLGGGYGYTF TGTGCCAGCAGCTTAAGTCTAGGGGGCGGCTATGGCTACACCTTC
13 - TRBJ1-2 TRBV4-2 - CASSQAMNYGYTF TGTGCCAGCAGCCAAGCCATGAACTATGGCTACACCTTC
12 - TRBJ1-1 TRBV6-6 - CASSNGRAGAFF TGTGCCAGCTCTAACGGCAGGGCTGGAGCTTTCTTT
15 - TRBJ1-3 TRBV5-8 - CASSWDSDVGNTIYF TGTGCCAGCAGCTGGGATTCGGACGTTGGAAACACCATATATTTT
14 - TRBJ2-3 TRBV7-9 - CASKRADGPDTQYF TGTGCCAGCAAGAGGGCAGATGGACCAGATACGCAGTATTTT
15 - TRBJ2-2 TRBV7-7 TRBD1 CASSAGQGNTGELFF TGTGCCAGCAGCGCGGGACAGGGGAACACCGGGGAGCTGTTTTTT
13 - TRBJ2-1 TRBV18 - CASSPDPTQGQFF TGTGCCAGCTCACCAGACCCTACTCAGGGGCAGTTCTTC
15 - TRBJ2-1 TRBV4-3 - CASSQDEGGYNEQFF TGCGCCAGCAGCCAAGACGAGGGGGGTTACAATGAGCAGTTCTTC
12 - TRBJ2-3 TRBV4-1 - CASSSSTDTQYF TGCGCCAGCAGCTCATCGACAGATACGCAGTATTTT
15 - TRBJ2-1 TRBV5-1 TRBD2 CASSLTSGSYNEQFF TGCGCCAGCAGCTTGACTAGCGGAAGCTACAATGAGCAGTTCTTC
14 - TRBJ1-2 TRBV28 - CASSLLGANYGYTF TGTGCCAGCAGTTTATTGGGGGCTAACTATGGCTACACCTTC
14 - TRBJ2-7 TRBV6-5 TRBD2 CASSYSKTSDEQYF TGTGCCAGCAGTTACTCGAAGACTAGCGACGAGCAGTACTTC
15 - TRBJ2-3 TRBV4-2 - CASSYGPTRVDTQYF TGTGCCAGCAGCTACGGACCTACACGGGTAGATACGCAGTATTTT
13 few TRBJ1-1 TRBV9 - CASSPTVNTEAFF TGTGCCAGCAGCCCCACAGTGAACACTGAAGCTTTCTTT
14 - TRBJ1-1 TRBV7-3 - CASSLTSGNTEAFF TGTGCCAGCAGCTTAACGTCGGGGAACACTGAAGCTTTCTTT
14 - TRBJ1-1 TRBV6-5 - CASSYSEMNTEAFF TGTGCCAGCAGTTACTCAGAAATGAACACTGAAGCTTTCTTT
13 - TRBJ2-7 TRBV5-4 - CASSIGSRYEQYF TGTGCCAGCAGCATCGGGAGTCGTTACGAGCAGTACTTC
15 - TRBJ2-7 TRBV6-1 - CASSEGLQGLGEQYF TGTGCCAGCAGTGAAGGTCTCCAGGGTTTGGGCGAGCAGTACTTC
14 - TRBJ1-2 TRBV7-6 TRBD1 CASSLGTGNYGYTF TGTGCCAGCAGCTTAGGGACAGGGAACTATGGCTACACCTTC
17 - TRBJ2-1 TRBV19 TRBD1 CASSIDFTGVAYNEQFF TGTGCCAGTAGTATAGACTTTACAGGGGTAGCCTACAATGAGCAGTTCTTC
16 - TRBJ2-3 TRBV5-1 - CASSLDGQAYVDTQYF TGCGCCAGCAGCTTGGATGGCCAGGCGTATGTAGATACGCAGTATTTT